This passage covers 20 T cell receptor beta chains from one sample sequenced in a study of radiation and T cells in renal cell carcinoma. TCRdb keeps only in-frame clones here, not all; method: immunoSEQ multiplex PCR. The table has roughly 160,000 clones, about 87% seen once; the top ten hold about 11%. Described time point: blood 4 weeks post-SBRT, at nephrectomy. The treatment is: 15 Gy SBRT to primary tumor, nephrectomy 4 weeks later. Sequenced here: blood, sampled from a patient whose treatment included radiotherapy and nephrectomy. The receptor set was obtained from a woman between 50 and 59 years old with renal cell carcinoma.

The genes are TRBV6-1 and TRBJ2-5; 11 bases map to TRBD1. The CDR3 has 15 residues. The trim removed 1 base at V and 4 bases at J, leaving 2 bases unmatched. Germline assignment: CDR1 MNHNS and CDR2 SASEGT. The DNA for the CDR3 is TGTGCCAGCAGTGAAGGGACAGGGGGCCCAGAGACCCAGTACTTC. Amino acids: CASSEGTGGPETQYF.

The rearrangement links TRBV30 to TRBJ2-5; possibly TRBD1 or TRBD2 for D (5 bases each). Germline CDR1 reads GTSNPN; CDR2 reads SVGIG (reference sequence). V dropped 1 base and J dropped 5 bases, with 14 bases sitting between them. This CDR3 comprises 14 residues. The CDR3: CAWSGGFVTETQYF. The CDR3 DNA follows: TGTGCCTGGAGTGGGGGGTTTGTTACGGAGACCCAGTACTTC.

The chain links TRBV6-6 to TRBJ2-1; 8 bases line up with TRBD1. CDR1 is MNHNY and CDR2 is SVGAGI in the germline V gene (reference sequence). The CDR3 totals 15 residues. With 6 bases clipped from V and 8 bases from J, the junction kept 12 bases outside the gene matches. The CDR3 DNA sequence: TGTGCCAGCAGGGACTCGGGACAGGTGGGCGATGAGCAGTTCTTC. It is translated as CASRDSGQVGDEQFF.

The genes are TRBV6-4 and TRBJ1-2; D is ambiguous. CDR3 length: 12 residues. V lost 0 bases to trimming and J lost 7 bases, with 6 bases between them. The V gene's germline CDR1 is MRHNA and CDR2 SNTAGT. The CDR3 is CASSDSRAGYTF. The CDR3 region has the DNA TGTGCCAGCAGTGACTCACGGGCTGGCTACACCTTC.

The chain is built from TRBV7-9 and TRBJ2-3; 8 bases are shared with TRBD2. The germline V gene has CDR1 SEHNR and CDR2 FQNEAQ (reference sequence). This CDR3 is built from 16 residues. The V gene end was trimmed by 6 bases and the J gene end by 0 bases; junction bases not matched to a gene: 8. The CDR3: CASRYTSGSSTDTQYF. The CDR3 nucleotides are TGTGCCAGCAGGTATACTAGCGGCTCTAGCACAGATACGCAGTATTTT.

The genes are TRBV7-8 and TRBJ2-7; possibly TRBD1 or TRBD2 for D (5 bases each). The length of the CDR3 is 17 residues. V was trimmed by 1 base and J by 0 bases, leaving 16 bases between them. The germline V gene has CDR1 SGHVS and CDR2 FQNEAQ. The CDR3 DNA reads TGTGCCAGCAGCTTAGGTTTGGGCAGGGAGAGCTCCTACGAGCAGTACTTC. It is translated as CASSLGLGRESSYEQYF.

This chain connects TRBV6-1 to TRBJ2-3; 7 nucleotides match TRBD1. Trimming removed 6 bases from V and 2 bases from J; junction bases left unmatched: 5. CDR1 is MNHNS and CDR2 is SASEGT in the germline V gene. The CDR3 length is 14 residues. The CDR3 DNA sequence: TGTGCCAGCAGGGTGGGACAGTCCACAGATACGCAGTATTTT. Protein sequence: CASRVGQSTDTQYF.

The CDR3 DNA is TGCGCCAGCAGCTTTTTTGGAGGTAGCGTGGGCTACAATGAGCAGTTCTTC. Protein sequence: CASSFFGGSVGYNEQFF. V usage is TRBV5-1 and J usage is TRBJ2-1; D may be TRBD2 (5 bases). The CDR3 sequence is 17 residues long. The germline gives CDR1 SGHRS, CDR2 YFSETQ. V was clipped by 2 bases and J by 3 bases, with 18 bases between them.

J is TRBJ1-5 and V is TRBV6-1; D uncertain. The CDR3 extends over 15 amino acids. V was shortened by 8 bases and J by 0 bases, with 14 bases between the two germline ends. Germline V gene data show CDR1 as MNHNS and CDR2 as SASEGT. CDR3 residues: CASPPDGRSNQPQHF. CDR3 nucleotide sequence: TGTGCCAGCCCCCCCGACGGGCGTAGCAATCAGCCCCAGCATTTT.

Regarding this clone: This sample includes further DNA sequences coding for the same CDR3. V usage is TRBV6-5 and J usage is TRBJ2-1, with D unresolved. The V end was cut by 6 bases, the J end by 5 bases, with 11 bases between. The CDR3 contains 13 residues. The germline V gene encodes CDR1 MNHEY and CDR2 SVGAGI. The chain's CDR3 is CASSRGPHNEQFF. CDR3 coding DNA: TGTGCCAGCAGCCGTGGACCACACAATGAGCAGTTCTTC.

The rearrangement joins TRBV15 to TRBJ1-2, with 9 bases fitting TRBD1. The CDR3 runs 15 residues. Germline values: CDR1 LNHNV, CDR2 YYDKDF (reference sequence). The V gene end was trimmed by 3 bases and the J gene end by 4 bases; junction bases not matched to a gene: 6. CDR3 nucleotides: TGTGCCACCAGCAGCTCCGGGACAGGGATCTATGGCTACACCTTC. This sequence encodes CATSSSGTGIYGYTF.

The chain links TRBV5-1 to TRBJ2-3, with D maybe TRBD2 (5 bases). The CDR3 consists of 12 residues. Between the trimmed V and J ends, which lost 0 bases and 8 bases, there was a span of 7 bases. Germline V lookup: CDR1 SGHRS, CDR2 YFSETQ. In DNA, the CDR3 is TGCGCCAGCAGCTTGGGGGAGTTTACGCAGTATTTT. Its protein is CASSLGEFTQYF.

Here the CDR3 reads CASRNNNSPLHF. The CDR3 DNA sequence: TGCGCCAGCAGGAATAATAATTCACCCCTCCACTTT. V gene TRBV5-1 combines with J gene TRBJ1-6; unclear D gene. The CDR3 is made up of 12 amino acids. Germline V gives CDR1 SGHRS, CDR2 YFSETQ. Trimming removed 5 bases from V and 5 bases from J, with 5 bases in between.

The chain couples TRBV12-5 to TRBJ1-5, with D hard to call. V was shortened by 0 bases and J by 0 bases, with 9 bases between the two germline ends. Germline V gives CDR1 LGHNT, CDR2 FRNRAP. The CDR3 spans 16 residues. CDR3 amino acids: CASGLVQRGSNQPQHF. CDR3 sequence (DNA): TGTGCTAGTGGTTTGGTACAGAGAGGTAGCAATCAGCCCCAGCATTTT.

The chain carries TRBV4-2 and TRBJ2-1, with 12 bases that match TRBD2. The germline CDR1 and CDR2 sequences are LGHNA and YNFKEQ. Losses at the gene ends were 4 bases for V and 3 bases for J; bases not matched to a gene: 7. CDR3 size: 17 residues. The CDR3 coding sequence is TGTGCCAGCAGCCTGTCGGGACTAGCGGGTTACTACAATGAGCAGTTCTTC. It translates to CASSLSGLAGYYNEQFF.

The rearrangement links TRBV6-6 to TRBJ1-2, with D possibly TRBD1 on 5 matching bases. V lost 5 bases, J lost 2 bases, and 12 bases lay in between. Germline CDR1 reads MNHNY; CDR2 reads SVGAGI (reference sequence). The CDR3 is made up of 14 amino acids. CDR3 residues: CASSATGTNYGYTF. The CDR3 DNA sequence: TGTGCCAGCAGTGCCACCGGGACCAACTATGGCTACACCTTC.

This chain joins TRBV2 and TRBJ2-1; D is possibly TRBD1 or TRBD2 (5 bases each). CDR1 is SNHLY and CDR2 is FYNNEI in the germline V gene. Trimming took off 7 bases at V and 4 bases at J, with 8 bases between the two ends. This CDR3 has 12 amino acids. The DNA for the CDR3 is TGTGCCAGCACCGAGGGGTACAATGAGCAGTTCTTC. Protein product: CASTEGYNEQFF.

This clone has a single count. V usage is TRBV9 and J usage is TRBJ2-2; 13 nucleotides agree with TRBD2. CDR3 size: 18 residues. Germline CDR1 SGDLS, CDR2 YYNGEE. Losses at the gene ends were 3 bases for V and 0 bases for J; bases not matched to a gene: 5. The CDR3 coding sequence is TGTGCCAGCAGCGCGGGACTAGCGGGGTTCGCGAACACCGGGGAGCTGTTTTTT. Protein product: CASSAGLAGFANTGELFF.

This clone was seen once. The chain has TRBV5-6 and TRBJ1-2, with D maybe TRBD1 (5 bases). The CDR3 runs to 13 residues. Trimming removed 5 bases from V and 3 bases from J, with 11 bases in between. The germline CDR1 and CDR2 sequences are SGHDT and YYEEEE. CDR3 DNA sequence: TGTGCCAGCAGTTCAGGGTCGCACTATGGCTACACCTTC. It encodes CASSSGSHYGYTF.

The chain uses TRBV5-1 and TRBJ2-5, with a possible D match to TRBD2 (6 bases). The CDR3 is made up of 14 amino acids. V lost 1 base, J lost 5 bases, and 12 bases lay in between. Germline-derived CDR1 and CDR2 are SGHRS and YFSETQ. CDR3 in DNA: TGCGCCAGCAGCTTGTACGTGGGAGGCGAGACCCAGTACTTC. Translated: CASSLYVGGETQYF.